A selection of T cell receptor beta chains follows, all from one sample in a study of OX40 agonist ivuxolimab in advanced cancers. Assay: immunoSEQ multiplex PCR; the TCRdb copy retains only in-frame clones and omits some. The table has approximately 59,000 clones, around four fifths seen once. Sequences were derived from CD4+ or CD8+ T cells sorted from blood, sampled in a trial of the OX40 agonist ivuxolimab. These receptors were collected from an adult with an advanced solid tumor such as melanoma, head and neck, liver or kidney cancer. Each CDR3 is given with its conserved first and last residue. Fields, in order: CDR3 protein, CDR3 DNA, D gene, clone size, V gene, J gene. The D gene is left open where the match is weak. Not all rows give a size; the values are once, few, many and, for expanded clones, a class.

CASSAGTGGTGELFF	TGTGCCAGCAGCGCCGGGACAGGGGGTACCGGGGAGCTGTTTTTT	TRBD1	-	TRBV7-3	TRBJ2-2
CASRPKLGGGRNEQFF	TGTGCCAGCAGACCTAAGCTAGGGGGCGGGAGGAATGAGCAGTTCTTC	-	-	TRBV7-9	TRBJ2-1
CASSLSRTGELFF	TGTGCCAGCAGTCTTTCTCGGACCGGGGAGCTGTTTTTT	-	-	TRBV14	TRBJ2-2
CASSYRPLGTDTEAFF	TGTGCCAGCAGTTACCGGCCCCTAGGGACTGACACTGAAGCTTTCTTT	-	-	TRBV6-5	TRBJ1-1
CASSDGLAGGLIGDTQYF	TGTGCCAGCAGCGACGGACTAGCGGGAGGGCTGATCGGAGATACGCAGTATTTT	TRBD2	once	TRBV9	TRBJ2-3
CASSERGHSSYEQYF	TGTGCCAGCAGTGAACGAGGACATTCCTCCTACGAGCAGTACTTC	-	-	TRBV6-1	TRBJ2-7
CASRDTYGYTF	TGTGCCAGCAGGGACACATATGGCTACACCTTC	-	-	TRBV9	TRBJ1-2
CAISGGGGEVVAETQYF	TGTGCCATCAGTGGAGGCGGGGGGGAGGTGGTAGCGGAGACCCAGTACTTC	TRBD2	-	TRBV10-3	TRBJ2-5
CASSQGAGTEAFF	TGCGCCAGCAGCCAGGGGGCAGGCACTGAAGCTTTCTTT	-	-	TRBV4-1	TRBJ1-1
CASRGYGKGNQPQHF	TGTGCCAGCAGGGGATACGGAAAAGGAAATCAGCCCCAGCATTTT	-	-	TRBV28	TRBJ1-5
CASESGSYEQYF	TGTGCCAGCGAATCGGGGTCCTACGAGCAGTACTTC	-	-	TRBV5-6	TRBJ2-7
CASSYLLKTGDDEQYF	TGTGCCAGCAGTTACTTACTAAAAACAGGGGACGACGAGCAGTACTTC	TRBD1	-	TRBV6-6	TRBJ2-7
CASSAGDRVNQPQHF	TGCGCCAGCAGCGCAGGAGACAGGGTGAATCAGCCCCAGCATTTT	TRBD1	few	TRBV5-1	TRBJ1-5
CASSPRTSGRVEQFF	TGTGCCAGCAGTCCTCGGACTAGCGGGAGGGTTGAGCAGTTCTTC	TRBD2	-	TRBV28	TRBJ2-1
CASSLKGWGYEQYF	TGTGCCAGCAGCCTAAAGGGGTGGGGGTACGAGCAGTACTTC	-	-	TRBV27	TRBJ2-7
CASSSSTVSYNEQFF	TGTGCCAGCAGCTCCTCAACAGTCAGTTACAATGAGCAGTTCTTC	-	-	TRBV7-8	TRBJ2-1
CASSLVPDGQYF	TGTGCCAGCAGCTTAGTTCCCGATGGGCAGTACTTC	-	-	TRBV7-2	TRBJ2-7
CASSSGLVETQYF	TGTGCCAGCAGCTCAGGACTAGTGGAGACCCAGTACTTC	TRBD2	once	TRBV13	TRBJ2-5
CASSLTGIHNEQFF	TGTGCCAGCAGCCTTACCGGGATCCACAATGAGCAGTTCTTC	-	-	TRBV14	TRBJ2-1
CASSPNAGSLYNEQFF	TGTGCCAGCAGCCCGAACGCAGGGTCCTTGTACAATGAGCAGTTCTTC	-	-	TRBV5-4	TRBJ2-1
CASAKTLGFNEQFF	TGTGCCAGTGCCAAAACTTTAGGGTTCAATGAGCAGTTCTTC	-	-	TRBV19	TRBJ2-1
CAWSVPGTSKETQYF	TGTGCCTGGAGTGTACCCGGGACGTCGAAAGAGACCCAGTACTTC	-	-	TRBV30	TRBJ2-5
CASSLGWGFDEQFF	TGCGCCAGCAGCTTGGGGTGGGGATTCGATGAGCAGTTCTTC	-	-	TRBV5-1	TRBJ2-1
CASSFPLSGTSGNLEQFF	TGTGCCAGCAGTTTCCCCCTATCCGGGACTAGCGGGAATCTGGAGCAGTTCTTC	TRBD2	-	TRBV28	TRBJ2-1
CASSKPQGSGGGELFF	TGCGCCAGCAGCAAACCACAGGGGTCGGGCGGCGGGGAGCTGTTTTTT	TRBD1	-	TRBV4-1	TRBJ2-2
CSALGGGHF	TGCAGTGCTCTCGGGGGGGGTCATTTT	-	-	TRBV20-1	TRBJ1-5